Listed below are T cell receptor beta chains from one sample, sequenced in a study of blood T cell repertoires in COVID-19. TCRdb's table, derived via immunoSEQ multiplex PCR, lists solely in-frame clones and lacks some. In the table there are roughly 160,000 clones, approximately 86% of which are singletons. Sequencing input: peripheral blood. These receptors were taken from a man in his sixties with acute or convalescent COVID-19. CDR3s include the opening cysteine and the closing phenylalanine or tryptophan. Each record gives: V gene, D gene, clone size, J gene, CDR3 protein, CDR3 DNA. The D gene is left open where the match is weak. Clone sizes are given selectively: once, few, many, or a class where the clone is expanded.

>TRBV7-3|-|few|TRBJ1-1
CASSLAGERTEAFF
TGTGCCAGCAGCTTAGCCGGGGAGAGGACTGAAGCTTTCTTT
>TRBV6-1|-|-|TRBJ2-7
CASSEAYIPAEQYF
TGTGCCAGCAGTGAAGCATACATCCCTGCCGAGCAGTACTTC
>TRBV28|TRBD1|-|TRBJ2-1
CASSRTGGAGNEQFF
TGTGCCAGCAGTCGGACAGGGGGCGCGGGCAATGAGCAGTTCTTC
>TRBV6-5|-|once|TRBJ1-2
CASRGWQGDGYTF
TGTGCCAGCAGAGGGTGGCAGGGCGATGGCTACACCTTC
>TRBV1|-|once|TRBJ2-7
CTSSPSPGSYEQYF
TGCACCAGCAGCCCCTCCCCGGGTTCCTACGAGCAGTACTTC
>TRBV5-1|TRBD2|few|TRBJ2-2
CASKVGSGRAATGELFF
TGCGCCAGCAAAGTTGGGTCCGGGAGGGCCGCCACCGGGGAGCTGTTTTTT
>TRBV5-4|TRBD2|-|TRBJ2-1
CASGLAGRDNEQFF
TGTGCCAGCGGGTTAGCGGGACGGGACAATGAGCAGTTCTTC
>TRBV19|-|-|TRBJ2-1
CATSPSNEQFF
TGTGCCACCTCCCCTAGCAATGAGCAGTTCTTC
>TRBV7-3|-|-|TRBJ2-3
CASSLDRGVDTQYF
TGTGCCAGCAGCTTAGACCGAGGCGTGGATACGCAGTATTTT
>TRBV5-4|TRBD2|-|TRBJ2-2
CASSPGTRNTGELFF
TGTGCCAGCAGCCCAGGGACTAGAAACACCGGGGAGCTGTTTTTT
>TRBV7-8|-|-|TRBJ1-1
CASSSLTVNTEAFF
TGTGCCAGCAGCTCATTAACGGTTAACACTGAAGCTTTCTTT
>TRBV7-9|-|-|TRBJ2-7
CASSLGTHSYEQYF
TGTGCCAGCAGCCTCGGGACACACTCCTACGAGCAGTACTTC
>TRBV2|-|-|TRBJ1-4
CASSEFGTEKLFF
TGTGCCAGCAGTGAATTTGGCACTGAAAAACTGTTTTTT
>TRBV4-1|TRBD2|-|TRBJ2-3
CASSQELAAPSSTDTQYF
TGCGCCAGCAGCCAAGAACTAGCGGCCCCTTCGAGCACAGATACGCAGTATTTT
>TRBV29-1|TRBD2|-|TRBJ2-1
CSVEGLAGDQTPYNEQFF
TGCAGCGTTGAAGGGCTAGCGGGGGATCAGACCCCCTACAATGAGCAGTTCTTC
>TRBV27|-|-|TRBJ1-2
CASSSSSTGGYTF
TGTGCCAGCAGTTCCTCGTCAACGGGTGGCTACACCTTC
>TRBV5-1|TRBD2|few|TRBJ2-7
CASSFSFGGSSDEQYF
TGCGCCAGCAGCTTCAGTTTTGGCGGGAGTTCGGACGAGCAGTACTTC
>TRBV15|-|-|TRBJ1-1
CATSRDKGEGMNTEAFF
TGTGCCACCAGCAGAGATAAGGGTGAGGGCATGAACACTGAAGCTTTCTTT
>TRBV7-6|TRBD2|-|TRBJ2-7
CASSLPPGLAGGPHEQYF
TGTGCCAGCAGCTTGCCACCGGGACTAGCGGGAGGGCCCCACGAGCAGTACTTC
>TRBV5-1|-|-|TRBJ2-1
CASSLGGSNSYNEQFF
TGCGCCAGCAGCTTGGGAGGGTCGAACTCCTACAATGAGCAGTTCTTC
>TRBV28|TRBD1|-|TRBJ1-4
CASSFMTGGDNEKLFF
TGTGCCAGCAGTTTTATGACAGGGGGAGATAATGAAAAACTGTTTTTT
>TRBV5-1|-|-|TRBJ1-2
CASSSQGVEGYTF
TGCGCCAGCAGCTCACAGGGAGTTGAGGGCTACACCTTC
>TRBV7-3|TRBD1|once|TRBJ1-2
CASSSDRGGGYTF
TGTGCCAGCAGTAGTGACAGGGGCGGTGGCTACACCTTC
>TRBV9|TRBD1|-|TRBJ1-4
CASSGRGASGQEKLFF
TGTGCCAGCAGCGGACGTGGGGCCTCGGGACAGGAAAAACTGTTTTTT
>TRBV6-1|-|-|TRBJ1-4
CASSENPSATGQVFF
TGTGCCAGCAGTGAAAACCCAAGCGCGACAGGCCAGGTGTTTTTT
>TRBV7-3|-|-|TRBJ1-1
CASSLRGDSAEAFF
TGTGCCAGCAGCTTACGCGGGGACTCGGCTGAAGCTTTCTTT
>TRBV5-4|TRBD1|-|TRBJ1-6
CASSQTGGRAPLHF
TGTGCCAGCAGCCAGACAGGGGGCAGGGCACCCCTCCACTTT
>TRBV5-1|TRBD1|few|TRBJ2-3
CASSSGQGKDTQYF
TGCGCCAGCAGCTCCGGACAGGGGAAAGATACGCAGTATTTT
>TRBV7-3|-|-|TRBJ1-5
CASSAAAAYSNQPQHF
TGTGCCAGCAGCGCTGCGGCAGCTTATAGCAATCAGCCCCAGCATTTT
>TRBV9|TRBD2|once|TRBJ2-5
CASSRTSGREYQETQYF
TGTGCCAGCAGCCGGACTAGCGGGAGGGAGTACCAAGAGACCCAGTACTTC
>TRBV4-1|-|-|TRBJ1-3
CASSQSGVGVTIYF
TGCGCCAGCAGCCAAAGCGGAGTGGGAGTCACCATATATTTT
>TRBV18|TRBD1|-|TRBJ1-2
CASSPQPGGVEGYTF
TGTGCCAGCTCACCACAGCCAGGGGGCGTTGAAGGCTACACCTTC
>TRBV6-1|TRBD1|-|TRBJ2-6
CASSEARGTVSRGANVLTF
TGTGCCAGCAGTGAAGCTAGGGGGACAGTCTCTCGAGGGGCCAACGTCCTGACTTTC
>TRBV3-1/TRBV3-2|TRBD1|-|TRBJ1-1
CASGGTGGREAFF
TGTGCCAGCGGGGGGACAGGGGGCAGGGAAGCTTTCTTT
>TRBV20-1|TRBD1|-|TRBJ2-7
CSVQQGAEQYF
TGCAGTGTTCAACAGGGGGCAGAGCAGTACTTC
>TRBV28|TRBD1|-|TRBJ1-5
CASTHSRPGGQPQHF
TGTGCCAGCACCCATTCCCGGCCAGGGGGTCAGCCCCAGCATTTT
>TRBV18|TRBD1|-|TRBJ1-6
CASSPGTGENSPLHF
TGTGCCAGCTCACCAGGGACAGGGGAGAATTCACCCCTCCACTTT
>TRBV24-1|TRBD2|-|TRBJ2-4
CATSDPTGGSDKNIQYF
TGTGCCACCAGTGATCCAACGGGGGGGAGTGACAAAAACATTCAGTACTTC
>TRBV2|TRBD1|-|TRBJ1-5
CASSSTGGSRQPQHF
TGTGCCAGCAGCTCGACAGGGGGGAGCAGGCAGCCCCAGCATTTT
>TRBV28|TRBD1|few|TRBJ2-2
CASSLRGRLVDTGELFF
TGTGCCAGCAGTTTAAGGGGGCGCTTGGTCGACACCGGGGAGCTGTTTTTT
>TRBV5-4|TRBD2|once|TRBJ2-1
CASRLAGGPNEQFF
TGTGCCAGCAGACTAGCGGGAGGGCCCAATGAGCAGTTCTTC
>TRBV2|TRBD1|-|TRBJ1-6
CASRGWQGANSPLHF
TGTGCCAGCAGGGGGTGGCAGGGGGCGAATTCACCCCTCCACTTT
>TRBV6-2/TRBV6-3|-|-|TRBJ1-1
CASSPPGLTEAFF
TGTGCCAGCAGTCCCCCAGGCCTTACTGAAGCTTTCTTT
>TRBV23-1|-|-|TRBJ2-5
CASSQSEGSGETQYF
TGCGCCAGCAGTCAATCAGAGGGATCGGGGGAGACCCAGTACTTC
>TRBV2|TRBD2|-|TRBJ2-4
CASSEQLAGALSIQYF
TGTGCCAGCAGTGAGCAGCTAGCGGGAGCTTTGAGCATTCAGTACTTC
>TRBV3-1/TRBV3-2|TRBD1|-|TRBJ1-1
CASSQKQGARNTEAFF
TGTGCCAGCAGCCAAAAGCAGGGGGCGCGGAACACTGAAGCTTTCTTT
>TRBV5-1|-|-|TRBJ1-1
CASSDEGLAYTEAFF
TGCGCCAGCAGCGACGAGGGCCTCGCTTACACTGAAGCTTTCTTT
>TRBV6-6|TRBD2|-|TRBJ2-7
CASSYSTSGRGEQYF
TGTGCCAGCAGTTACTCGACTAGCGGGCGCGGCGAGCAGTACTTC
>TRBV7-3|-|-|TRBJ2-6
CASSLSGSGANVLTF
TGTGCCAGCAGCTTAAGCGGCTCTGGGGCCAACGTCCTGACTTTC
>TRBV6-1|TRBD1|-|TRBJ1-4
CASREGTAPNEKLFF
TGTGCCAGCAGGGAAGGGACAGCCCCTAATGAAAAACTGTTTTTT
>TRBV28|-|few|TRBJ2-7
CASSKGDFIYEQYF
TGTGCCAGCAGTAAGGGGGATTTCATCTACGAGCAGTACTTC
>TRBV15|-|-|TRBJ2-1
CATSWGGRDEQFF
TGTGCCACCAGCTGGGGTGGGAGAGATGAGCAGTTCTTC
>TRBV18|TRBD2|-|TRBJ2-2
CASSTGLAGVTGELFF
TGTGCCAGCTCGACCGGACTAGCGGGAGTCACCGGGGAGCTGTTTTTT
>TRBV2|-|-|TRBJ2-3
CASSSRLSSTQYF
TGTGCCAGCAGTTCACGACTGTCAAGCACGCAGTATTTT
>TRBV4-1|-|-|TRBJ2-6
CASSHPGVPGANVLTF
TGCGCCAGCAGCCACCCAGGGGTACCTGGGGCCAACGTCCTGACTTTC
>TRBV27|TRBD1|-|TRBJ1-4
CASSPDRGRAEKLFF
TGTGCCAGCAGTCCGGACAGGGGGCGCGCTGAAAAACTGTTTTTT
>TRBV28|-|-|TRBJ1-1
CASSLRRDTNEAFF
TGTGCCAGCAGTCTGCGACGGGACACTAATGAAGCTTTCTTT